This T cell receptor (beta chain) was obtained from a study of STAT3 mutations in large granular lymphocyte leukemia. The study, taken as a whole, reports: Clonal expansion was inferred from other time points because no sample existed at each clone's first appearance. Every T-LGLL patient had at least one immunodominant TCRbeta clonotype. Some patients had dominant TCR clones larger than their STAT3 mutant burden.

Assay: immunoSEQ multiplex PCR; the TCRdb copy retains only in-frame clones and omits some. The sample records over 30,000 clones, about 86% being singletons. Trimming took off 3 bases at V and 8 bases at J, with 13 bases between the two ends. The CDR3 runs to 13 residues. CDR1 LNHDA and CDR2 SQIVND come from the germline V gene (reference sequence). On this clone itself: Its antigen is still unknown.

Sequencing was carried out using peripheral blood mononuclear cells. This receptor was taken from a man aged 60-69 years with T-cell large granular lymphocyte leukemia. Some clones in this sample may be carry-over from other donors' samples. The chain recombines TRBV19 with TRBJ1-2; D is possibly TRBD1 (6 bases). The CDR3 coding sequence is TGTGCCAGTAGTATTAGGCAGGGGAAAGGCTACACCTTC. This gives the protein CASSIRQGKGYTF.